The rows below give T cell receptor beta chains drawn from one sample of a study of cytomegalovirus exposure and HLA in healthy donors. Profiled with immunoSEQ multiplex PCR; TCRdb holds only in-frame clones, not every one. The sample shows about 130,000 clones, more than 65% of them seen only once. The material sequenced was PBMCs. Every receptor here comes from a male donor in good health and CMV-seropositive. Both conserved end residues are part of each CDR3. The D gene is left open where the match is weak. Part of the rows lack a size; the others show once, few, many or a class for expanded clones.

J	size	D	V	CDR3	DNA
TRBJ2-2	.	.	TRBV13	CASSLFSDGKNTGELFF	TGTGCCAGCAGCTTATTTTCGGACGGGAAGAACACCGGGGAGCTGTTTTTT
TRBJ2-5	.	TRBD1	TRBV15	CATSLGTGFQETQYF	TGTGCCACCAGCTTAGGGACAGGGTTCCAAGAGACCCAGTACTTC
TRBJ2-7	.	.	TRBV2	CASSEEDGAGHPNEQYF	TGTGCCAGCAGTGAAGAGGATGGGGCAGGCCATCCCAACGAGCAGTACTTC
TRBJ2-7	.	TRBD2	TRBV11-2	CASSGLAGRSYEQYF	TGTGCCAGCAGTGGACTAGCGGGACGGTCCTACGAGCAGTACTTC
TRBJ2-2	once	.	TRBV19	CASSNSRGNRGTGELFF	TGTGCCAGTAGTAACTCAAGGGGGAACCGGGGCACCGGGGAGCTGTTTTTT
TRBJ1-5	.	TRBD1	TRBV20-1	CSATGDQPQHF	TGCAGTGCAACAGGGGATCAGCCCCAGCATTTT
TRBJ1-5	.	TRBD1	TRBV27	CASSSGQGLRHF	TGTGCCAGCAGTTCGGGACAGGGCCTCCGGCATTTT
TRBJ2-7	.	.	TRBV27	CASSTGTGREQYF	TGTGCCAGCAGTACAGGGACGGGGCGCGAGCAGTACTTC
TRBJ1-1	.	.	TRBV6-6	CASSDKLAFF	TGTGCCAGCAGTGACAAGTTGGCTTTCTTT
TRBJ1-5	.	.	TRBV19	CASSWGVYSNQPQHF	TGTGCCAGTAGTTGGGGCGTTTATAGCAATCAGCCCCAGCATTTT
TRBJ1-5	.	.	TRBV2	CASRFSINQPQHF	TGTGCCAGCCGGTTCTCCATCAATCAGCCCCAGCATTTT
TRBJ1-4	.	TRBD1	TRBV5-8	CASSIPGQGTEKLFF	TGTGCCAGCAGCATCCCGGGACAGGGTACCGAAAAACTGTTTTTT
TRBJ2-1	.	TRBD1	TRBV13	CASSLGETGGLDEQFF	TGTGCCAGCAGCTTAGGCGAGACAGGGGGCCTTGATGAGCAGTTCTTC
TRBJ1-2	.	.	TRBV29-1	CSGETGNYGYTF	TGCAGCGGTGAAACAGGGAACTATGGCTACACCTTC
TRBJ2-7	.	.	TRBV28	CASSRTQGAQYF	TGTGCCAGCAGTAGGACCCAGGGCGCCCAGTACTTC
TRBJ2-7	.	TRBD2	TRBV2	CASATTSGGAYEQYF	TGTGCCAGCGCCACCACTAGCGGGGGGGCCTACGAGCAGTACTTC
TRBJ2-1	few	TRBD2	TRBV6-1	CASTARASGSNEQFF	TGTGCCAGCACCGCCCGGGCTAGCGGGAGCAATGAGCAGTTCTTC
TRBJ2-7	few	TRBD2	TRBV10-3	CAISEGLAGGSYEQYF	TGTGCCATCAGTGAGGGGCTAGCGGGGGGATCCTACGAGCAGTACTTC
TRBJ1-1	few	TRBD1	TRBV29-1	CSVGGTGGRLWTEAFF	TGCAGCGTTGGTGGGACAGGGGGGAGGTTATGGACTGAAGCTTTCTTT
TRBJ2-1	.	TRBD2	TRBV19	CASSIDGRADEQFF	TGTGCCAGTAGTATAGACGGGAGGGCTGATGAGCAGTTCTTC
TRBJ2-2	few	.	TRBV7-9	CASSLSRVGTGELFF	TGTGCCAGCAGCTTATCCAGGGTGGGGACCGGGGAGCTGTTTTTT
TRBJ1-2	once	.	TRBV29-1	CSVDLLRTNYGYTF	TGCAGCGTTGACTTGTTGCGAACTAACTATGGCTACACCTTC
TRBJ2-4	.	TRBD1	TRBV6-5	CASSRTGVAKNSQYF	TGTGCCAGCAGTAGAACAGGGGTAGCCAAAAACAGTCAGTACTTC
TRBJ1-5	.	.	TRBV6-6	CASSFNNQPQHF	TGTGCCAGCAGTTTTAACAATCAGCCCCAGCATTTT
TRBJ1-3	.	TRBD1	TRBV6-1	CASSLQGVSGNTIYF	TGTGCCAGCAGTCTACAGGGGGTGTCTGGAAACACCATATATTTT
TRBJ1-1	.	.	TRBV7-3	CASSLSRQNTEAFF	TGTGCCAGCAGCTTATCGCGGCAGAACACTGAAGCTTTCTTT
TRBJ1-2	once	.	TRBV2	CASTASPETYGYTF	TGTGCCAGCACCGCTAGCCCAGAGACCTATGGCTACACCTTC
TRBJ1-2	few	TRBD1	TRBV5-8	CASSVGQVLRYGYTF	TGTGCCAGCAGCGTGGGACAGGTACTTCGGTATGGCTACACCTTC
TRBJ2-4	few	.	TRBV19	CASSPFSARGRNIQYF	TGTGCCAGTAGCCCCTTTTCCGCCAGGGGTAGAAACATTCAGTACTTC
TRBJ1-2	.	.	TRBV2	CASSEGGGELYGYTF	TGTGCCAGCAGTGAAGGTGGAGGGGAGTTATATGGCTACACCTTC
TRBJ1-1	.	.	TRBV27	CASMIFAGTEAFF	TGTGCCAGCATGATTTTTGCGGGCACTGAAGCTTTCTTT
TRBJ2-1	few	TRBD2	TRBV13	CASSLRRAGGNEQFF	TGTGCCAGCAGCTTAAGGAGAGCGGGGGGGAATGAGCAGTTCTTC
TRBJ2-3	.	TRBD2	TRBV10-3	CAISGGLAGGTDTQYF	TGTGCCATCAGTGGGGGACTAGCGGGGGGCACAGATACGCAGTATTTT
TRBJ1-5	.	.	TRBV7-2	CASSFAGSSNQPQHF	TGTGCCAGCAGCTTCGCCGGGTCTAGCAATCAGCCCCAGCATTTT
TRBJ1-5	.	.	TRBV19	CASSTWASTQHF	TGTGCCAGTAGTACCTGGGCCTCTACCCAGCATTTT
TRBJ1-2	.	TRBD1	TRBV27	CASRSTGGYYGYTF	TGTGCCAGCAGATCGACAGGGGGTTACTATGGCTACACCTTC
TRBJ2-1	.	TRBD1	TRBV6-6	CASSRQGAGGYNEQFF	TGTGCCAGCAGTCGACAGGGGGCTGGGGGATACAATGAGCAGTTCTTC
TRBJ2-2	.	TRBD1	TRBV7-7	CASSPDRASTGELFF	TGTGCCAGCAGCCCCGACAGGGCGAGCACCGGGGAGCTGTTTTTT
TRBJ1-5	.	.	TRBV29-1	CSVEIQTRIHF	TGCAGCGTTGAAATCCAGACGAGGATCCATTTT
TRBJ2-2	.	TRBD1	TRBV6-5	CASGGQRRTGELFF	TGTGCCAGTGGGGGACAGCGGAGGACCGGGGAGCTGTTTTTT
TRBJ1-2	.	.	TRBV30	CAWSVTPGPTRGYTF	TGTGCCTGGAGTGTAACACCGGGCCCGACTAGGGGCTACACCTTC
TRBJ1-5	once	.	TRBV4-1	CASSQGGQAFAKPQHF	TGCGCCAGCAGCCAAGGGGGACAAGCGTTCGCTAAGCCCCAGCATTTT
TRBJ2-5	.	.	TRBV29-1	CSVEAGAETQYF	TGCAGCGTTGAAGCAGGGGCAGAGACCCAGTACTTC
TRBJ2-4	.	TRBD1	TRBV28	CASTTGQGGNIQYF	TGTGCCAGCACCACGGGACAGGGGGGGAACATTCAGTACTTC
TRBJ2-7	.	TRBD1	TRBV6-6	CASTLRTGESYEQYF	TGTGCCAGCACCTTACGTACAGGGGAATCCTACGAGCAGTACTTC
TRBJ2-3	.	.	TRBV10-3	CAIRSEISSDTQYF	TGTGCCATCAGGAGCGAGATTAGTTCAGATACGCAGTATTTT
TRBJ2-1	.	.	TRBV27	CASSLQSASYSEQFF	TGTGCCAGCAGTTTACAATCAGCTAGTTATAGTGAGCAGTTCTTC
TRBJ2-7	.	TRBD2	TRBV7-2	CASSFGLAVTYEQYF	TGTGCCAGCAGCTTTGGGCTAGCGGTGACCTACGAGCAGTACTTC
TRBJ1-1	few	.	TRBV6-4	CASSSTVNTEAFF	TGTGCCAGCAGCTCGACAGTGAACACTGAAGCTTTCTTT
TRBJ2-7	.	TRBD2	TRBV5-1	CASSFAGGPSYEQYF	TGCGCCAGCAGCTTTGCGGGGGGCCCCTCCTACGAGCAGTACTTC
TRBJ1-5	.	.	TRBV19	CASNDRNQPQHF	TGTGCCAGTAACGATAGAAATCAGCCCCAGCATTTT
TRBJ2-1	few	TRBD2	TRBV13	CASSRLAWNEQFF	TGTGCCAGCAGCAGACTAGCTTGGAATGAGCAGTTCTTC
TRBJ2-1	few	.	TRBV27	CASSSYVSSGEYNEQFF	TGTGCCAGCAGTTCTTATGTGTCCAGCGGTGAGTACAATGAGCAGTTCTTC